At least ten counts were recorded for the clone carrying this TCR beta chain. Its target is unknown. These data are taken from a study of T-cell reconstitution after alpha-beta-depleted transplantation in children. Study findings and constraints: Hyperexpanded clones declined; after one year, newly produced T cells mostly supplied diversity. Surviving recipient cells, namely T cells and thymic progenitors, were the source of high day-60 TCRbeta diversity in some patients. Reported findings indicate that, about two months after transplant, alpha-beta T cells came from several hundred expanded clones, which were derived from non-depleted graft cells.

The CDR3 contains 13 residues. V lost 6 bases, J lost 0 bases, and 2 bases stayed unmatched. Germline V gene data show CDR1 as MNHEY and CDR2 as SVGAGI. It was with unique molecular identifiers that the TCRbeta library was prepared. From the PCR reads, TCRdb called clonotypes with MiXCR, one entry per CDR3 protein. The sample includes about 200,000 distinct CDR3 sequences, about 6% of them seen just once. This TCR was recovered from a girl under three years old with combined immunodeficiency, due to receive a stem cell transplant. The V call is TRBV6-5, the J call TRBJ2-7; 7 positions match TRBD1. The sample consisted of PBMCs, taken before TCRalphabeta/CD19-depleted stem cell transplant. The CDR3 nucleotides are TGTGCCAGCAGGGGGACAGACTCCTACGAGCAGTACTTC. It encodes CASRGTDSYEQYF.